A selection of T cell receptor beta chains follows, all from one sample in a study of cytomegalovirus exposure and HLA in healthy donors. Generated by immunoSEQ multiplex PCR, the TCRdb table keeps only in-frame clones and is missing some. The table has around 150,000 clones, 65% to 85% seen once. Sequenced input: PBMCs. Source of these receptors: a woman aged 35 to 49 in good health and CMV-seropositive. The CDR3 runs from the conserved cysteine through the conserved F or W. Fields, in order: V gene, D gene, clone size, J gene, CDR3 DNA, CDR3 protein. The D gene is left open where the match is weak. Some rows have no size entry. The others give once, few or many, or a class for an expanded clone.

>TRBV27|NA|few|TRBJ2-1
TGTGCCAGCAGTTTACCCCTCGGGGGAGGTCACAATGAGCAGTTCTTC
CASSLPLGGGHNEQFF
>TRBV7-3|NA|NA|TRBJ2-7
TGTGCCAGCAGCATCGACGCGGGGCCCTACGAGCAGTACTTC
CASSIDAGPYEQYF
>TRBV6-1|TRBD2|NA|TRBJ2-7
TGTGCCAGCAGTGAACCCATTCTAGCGGGGTACGAGCAGTACTTC
CASSEPILAGYEQYF
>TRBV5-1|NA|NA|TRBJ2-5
TGCGCCAGCAGCTTGGGGAGACAGGGAGGAGGAGAGACCCAGTACTTC
CASSLGRQGGGETQYF
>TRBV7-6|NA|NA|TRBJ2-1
TGTGCCAGCAGCTTAGGAGGGAACTCCTACAATGAGCAGTTCTTC
CASSLGGNSYNEQFF
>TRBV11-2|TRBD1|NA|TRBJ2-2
TGTGCCAGCAGCTTACCTCCGGGACAGAGGCCTACCGGGGAGCTGTTTTTT
CASSLPPGQRPTGELFF
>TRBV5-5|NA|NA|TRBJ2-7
TGTGCCAGCAGCTTGGTAGGGGGTATGGGCGAGCAGTACTTC
CASSLVGGMGEQYF
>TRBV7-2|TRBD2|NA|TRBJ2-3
TGTGCCAGCAGCTTAAAGGGCCTGGGACTAGCGGGGGCCGATACGCAGTATTTT
CASSLKGLGLAGADTQYF
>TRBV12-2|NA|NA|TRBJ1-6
TGTGCAAGTCGCTTAGATGTACGGCGGTGTCCGAGCTCCTATAATTCACCCCTCCACTTT
CASRLDVRRCPSSYNSPLHF
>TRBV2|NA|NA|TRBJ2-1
TGTGCCAGCGGGGCGACGACCTACAATGAGCAGTTCTTC
CASGATTYNEQFF
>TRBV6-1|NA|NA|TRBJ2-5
TGTGCCAGCACAGGTGCTGTTAGGGAGACCCAGTACTTC
CASTGAVRETQYF
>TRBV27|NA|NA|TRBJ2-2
TGTGCCCAGGAGGGGGGGGTGTCGAACACCGGGGAGCTGTTTTTT
CAQEGGVSNTGELFF
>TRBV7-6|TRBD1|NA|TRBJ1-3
TGTGCCAGCAGCTTAATCTCCCAGGGGGACAACCCCAGCTCTGGAAACACCATATATTTT
CASSLISQGDNPSSGNTIYF
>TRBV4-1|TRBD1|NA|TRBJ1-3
TGCGCCAGCAGCTTAGGACAGGGGGCGGACACCATATATTTT
CASSLGQGADTIYF
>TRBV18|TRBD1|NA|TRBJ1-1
TGTGCCAGCTCATCCGGGACAGGCATGAACACTGAAGCTTTCTTT
CASSSGTGMNTEAFF
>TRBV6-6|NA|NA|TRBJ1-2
TGTGCCAGCAGTTACGGGGCGAACTATGGCTACACCTTC
CASSYGANYGYTF
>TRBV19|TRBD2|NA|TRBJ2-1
TGTGCCAGTAACCCTAGCGGGAGGGAATCCTACAATGAGCAGTTCTTC
CASNPSGRESYNEQFF
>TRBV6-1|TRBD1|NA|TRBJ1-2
TGTGCCAGCAGTGTAACAGGGGGCGACTATGGCTACACCTTC
CASSVTGGDYGYTF
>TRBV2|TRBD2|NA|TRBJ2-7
TGTGCCAGCAGTGAAGCGATGGGAAGGAGTGGGACTAGCGGGAGGAGGGGCTACGAGCAGTACTTC
CASSEAMGRSGTSGRRGYEQYF
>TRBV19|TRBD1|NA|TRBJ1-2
TGTGCCAGTAGTATACAGGGGACAGGGAGCAATGGCTACACCTTC
CASSIQGTGSNGYTF
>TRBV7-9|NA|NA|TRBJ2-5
TGTGCCAGCACCACTCTTGAGCAGGGGCAAGAGACCCAGTACTTC
CASTTLEQGQETQYF
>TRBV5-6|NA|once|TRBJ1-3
TGTGCCAGCAGCTTGCCCGGAGCCAGAAACACCATATATTTT
CASSLPGARNTIYF
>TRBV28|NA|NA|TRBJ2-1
TGTGCCAGCAGTTTAGTTGAGGCCAAACAGTTCTTC
CASSLVEAKQFF
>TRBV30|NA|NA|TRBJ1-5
TGTGCCTGGAAACTACCAACCCATAGCAATCAGCCCCAGCATTTT
CAWKLPTHSNQPQHF
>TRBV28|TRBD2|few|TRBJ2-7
TGTGCCAGCAGTGGACTAGCGGGAGGAGGGGAGCAGTACTTC
CASSGLAGGGEQYF
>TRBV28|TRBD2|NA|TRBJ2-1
TGTGCCAGCAGAGCGGGAGGGCCGGGGAATGAGCAGTTCTTC
CASRAGGPGNEQFF
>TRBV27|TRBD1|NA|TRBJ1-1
TGTGCCAGCAGTTTATCGACAGGGTGGGACACTGAAGCTTTCTTT
CASSLSTGWDTEAFF
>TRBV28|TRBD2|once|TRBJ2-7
TGTGCTACGGGGGGGCTTTACGAGCAGTACTTC
CATGGLYEQYF
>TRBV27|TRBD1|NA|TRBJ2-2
TGTGCCAGCAGTTTTATCCCCACAGGGGCCGGGGAGCTGTTTTTT
CASSFIPTGAGELFF
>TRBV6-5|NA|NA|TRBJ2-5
TGTGCCAGCAGTACGACTGGCGTTGAGACCCAGTACTTC
CASSTTGVETQYF
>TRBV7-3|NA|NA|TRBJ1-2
TGTGCCAGCAGCCTCGATCTCAGGCCTAACTATGGCTACACCTTC
CASSLDLRPNYGYTF
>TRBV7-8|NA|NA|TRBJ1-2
TGTGCCAGCAGCGAGGACACCTATGGCTACACCTTC
CASSEDTYGYTF
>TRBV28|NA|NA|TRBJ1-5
TGTGCCAGCAGACGCCCCTATAGCAATCAGCCCCAGCATTTT
CASRRPYSNQPQHF
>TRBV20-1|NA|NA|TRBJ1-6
TGCAGTGCTCTAGGGGCCCTCCACTTT
CSALGALHF
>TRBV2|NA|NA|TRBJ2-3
TGTGCCAGCAGTGAACTACAGAGCACAGATACGCAGTATTTT
CASSELQSTDTQYF
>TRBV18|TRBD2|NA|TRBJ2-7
TGTGCCAGCTCACCTAGGACTAGCGGGAGCAGAGGGTACGAGCAGTACTTC
CASSPRTSGSRGYEQYF
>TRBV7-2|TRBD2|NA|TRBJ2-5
TGTGCCAGCAGCCCCCGGACTAGCGGGAGGGCGCTCGAAGAGACCCAGTACTTC
CASSPRTSGRALEETQYF
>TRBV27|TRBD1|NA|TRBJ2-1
TGTGCCAGCAGTGACCGGGACAGGGCCTACAATGAGCAGTTCTTC
CASSDRDRAYNEQFF
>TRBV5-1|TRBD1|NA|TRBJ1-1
TGCGCCAGCAGCGCCTACAGGGGGCCTGAAGCTTTCTTT
CASSAYRGPEAFF
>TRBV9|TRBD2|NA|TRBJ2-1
TGTGCCAGCAGCGTAGGGGCTAGCGGGGGCTCGGAGCAGTTCTTC
CASSVGASGGSEQFF
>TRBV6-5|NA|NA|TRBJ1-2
TGTGCCAGCAGTCGCCAAAGGGGTTCAGTAGATGGCTACACCTTC
CASSRQRGSVDGYTF
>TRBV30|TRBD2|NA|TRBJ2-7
TGTGCCTGGAGTGTCCTAGCGGGGGAGCAGTACTTC
CAWSVLAGEQYF
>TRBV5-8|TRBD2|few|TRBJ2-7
TGTGCCAGCAGCTATGGGTCCAGCGGGGCCTTCTACGAGCAGTACTTC
CASSYGSSGAFYEQYF
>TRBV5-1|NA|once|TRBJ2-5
TGCGCCAGCAGCTTGCTCAGGGAAGGGGAGACCCAGTACTTC
CASSLLREGETQYF
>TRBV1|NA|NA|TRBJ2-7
TGCACCAGCAGCCTAAGGAGCGGGACTATTATATACGAGCAGTACTTC
CTSSLRSGTIIYEQYF
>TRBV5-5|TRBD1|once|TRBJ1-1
TGTGCCAGCAGCTTAGACAGGGTCACTGAAGCTTTCTTT
CASSLDRVTEAFF
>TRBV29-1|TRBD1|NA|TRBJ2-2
TGCAGCGTACGATCTACAGGGGCCGGGGAGCTGTTTTTT
CSVRSTGAGELFF
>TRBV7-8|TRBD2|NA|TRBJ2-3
TGTGCCAGCAGATCCGGGACTAGCGGGAAAAGGACAGATACGCAGTATTTT
CASRSGTSGKRTDTQYF
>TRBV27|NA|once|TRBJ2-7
TGTGCCAGCAGTTTGCGACCGACAGAGTACGAGCAGTACTTC
CASSLRPTEYEQYF
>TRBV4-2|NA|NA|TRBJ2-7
TGTGCCAGCAGCCAAGAAGGGGGGGCCCACGAGCAGTACTTC
CASSQEGGAHEQYF
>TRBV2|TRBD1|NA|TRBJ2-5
TGTGCCAGCAGTCATCCCGGACAGGCCCAAGAGACCCAGTACTTC
CASSHPGQAQETQYF
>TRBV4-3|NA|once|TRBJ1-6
TGCGCCAGCAGCCAAGACAGGTTCAATTCACCCCTCCACTTT
CASSQDRFNSPLHF